This T cell receptor beta chain was found in a study of blood T cell repertoires in COVID-19. In the study's own analysis: Reference gene primer amplification gave nucleated cell count estimates. TCRdb's copy holds only in-frame clones and misses some; the assay was immunoSEQ multiplex PCR. The V and J calls and clone size come from that table; D and trimming were worked out from the DNA. The data show 25,000 to 35,000 clones, approximately 87% seen once. In this sample, this clone turned up once. V dropped 4 bases and J dropped 6; count of bases not matched to a gene: 9. The CDR3 spans 14 residues. Germline V lookup: CDR1 LGHDT, CDR2 YNNKEL (reference sequence).

The receptor's source is a human donor with active COVID-19. The donor label of this sample is uncertain. The V gene is TRBV3-1 (or the pseudogene TRBV3-2), the J gene TRBJ2-7; 7 bases line up with TRBD1. The specimen sequenced was peripheral blood. CDR3 sequence reads: CASSLTGKRVEQYF. The CDR3 nucleotides read TGTGCCAGCAGCCTGACAGGGAAAAGGGTCGAGCAGTACTTC.